The rows below give T cell receptor beta chains drawn from one sample of a study of cytomegalovirus exposure and HLA in healthy donors. The repertoire was sequenced with immunoSEQ multiplex PCR; TCRdb's copy has only in-frame clones and lacks some. The repertoire includes some 110,000 clones, over 60% of them detected once, and 10% to 15% sits in the top ten. The sequencing sample was made of PBMCs. These receptors all come from a woman aged 40 to 50 in good health and CMV-seropositive. Each CDR3 is given with its conserved first and last residue. Each record gives: V gene, clone size, J gene, D gene, CDR3 DNA, CDR3 protein. The D gene is left open where the match is weak. Clone size is stated in some rows and not others, as once, few, many or a class when expanded.

>TRBV5-6|NA|TRBJ2-7|TRBD1
TGTGCCAGCAGCCCAGAGACAGGGGCGCTCTACGAGCAGTACTTC
CASSPETGALYEQYF
>TRBV6-5|NA|TRBJ2-7|TRBD1
TGTGCCAGCAGTGCCGGGACAGGGTCCGAGCAGTACTTC
CASSAGTGSEQYF
>TRBV4-1|NA|TRBJ2-1|NA
TGCGCCAGCAGCCCAGAGCCGGGGGGCTTAACCTACAATGAGCAGTTCTTC
CASSPEPGGLTYNEQFF
>TRBV6-1|NA|TRBJ2-1|TRBD2
TGTGCCAGCAGTGAACCGCTAGCGGGAGGGCCTAATGAGCAGTTCTTC
CASSEPLAGGPNEQFF
>TRBV10-3|once|TRBJ1-1|NA
TGTGCCATCAGTGAGGGGCACAAGAACACTGAAGCTTTCTTT
CAISEGHKNTEAFF
>TRBV18|NA|TRBJ2-3|TRBD1
TGTGCCAGCTCACCTCTTGTTGCGACAGGGTTCGTAGATACGCAGTATTTT
CASSPLVATGFVDTQYF
>TRBV29-1|NA|TRBJ2-5|TRBD2
TGCAGCGTAGCCCCCGGGGGGAGCCGGGAGACCCAGTACTTC
CSVAPGGSRETQYF
>TRBV25-1|NA|TRBJ1-4|TRBD1
TGTGCCAGCCTTCATCAGGGGGGAAAACTGTTTTTT
CASLHQGGKLFF
>TRBV20-1|few|TRBJ1-1|NA
TGCAGTGCTAGGGAGGTTCCTGAAGCTTTCTTT
CSAREVPEAFF
>TRBV2|NA|TRBJ2-7|NA
TGTGCCAGCAGTGAAGTGGGGAGGAGTTCCTACGAGCAGTACTTC
CASSEVGRSSYEQYF
>TRBV28|NA|TRBJ2-7|TRBD1
TGTGCCAGCAGTACTTTCAACAGGGGGAGCTCCTACGAGCAGTACTTC
CASSTFNRGSSYEQYF
>TRBV4-1|NA|TRBJ1-1|TRBD1
TGCGCCAGCAGCCAAGTAAGGACAGGGGGGGACACTGAAGCTTTCTTT
CASSQVRTGGDTEAFF
>TRBV7-2|NA|TRBJ2-5|TRBD2
TGTGCCAGCAGCCGCAGCGGGATGTACCAAGAGACCCAGTACTTC
CASSRSGMYQETQYF
>TRBV4-1|NA|TRBJ1-3|NA
TGCGCCAGCAGCCTAAGGTCGACAGCGCCCTACTCTGGAAACACCATATATTTT
CASSLRSTAPYSGNTIYF
>TRBV10-3|NA|TRBJ2-3|NA
TGTGCCACCGCCCTGCGGGACCACACAGATACGCAGTATTTT
CATALRDHTDTQYF
>TRBV7-9|few|TRBJ2-7|NA
TGTGCCAGCAGCCCACCGGGTGACCCCGAGCAGTACTTC
CASSPPGDPEQYF
>TRBV10-3|NA|TRBJ1-3|TRBD1
TGTGCCATCAGTAACGACAGGGGAGGAAACACCATATATTTT
CAISNDRGGNTIYF
>TRBV28|NA|TRBJ2-6|NA
TGTGCCAGCAGTCAGACAGTCTCTGGGGCCAACGTCCTGACTTTC
CASSQTVSGANVLTF
>TRBV7-7|NA|TRBJ2-2|TRBD1
TGTGCAGCCGGGACAGGGGGAATCGGGGAGCTGTTTTTT
CAAGTGGIGELFF
>TRBV7-8|NA|TRBJ2-7|NA
TGTGCCAGCAGCTTAGCAATGGGGCCCTACGAGCAGTACTTC
CASSLAMGPYEQYF
>TRBV30|few|TRBJ1-1|NA
TGTGCTTTCGGGTCCCCCTCCGGGTTTACTGAAGCTTTCTTT
CAFGSPSGFTEAFF
>TRBV7-8|NA|TRBJ2-7|TRBD2
TGTGCCAGCAGCTTAGTAGCGGGAGGCTACGAGCAGTACTTC
CASSLVAGGYEQYF
>TRBV18|NA|TRBJ1-5|NA
TGTGCCAGCTCAGAACAGGGTCATCAGCCCCAGCATTTT
CASSEQGHQPQHF
>TRBV27|NA|TRBJ2-1|NA
TGTGCCAGCAGTTTATTAGCGTCCTCCTACAATGAGCAGTTCTTC
CASSLLASSYNEQFF
>TRBV5-6|NA|TRBJ2-1|TRBD2
TGTGCCAGCAGCCCCAGACTAGCGGTTTCCTACAATGAGCAGTTCTTC
CASSPRLAVSYNEQFF
>TRBV5-4|NA|TRBJ2-5|NA
TGTGCCAGCAGCTTGGCCGGGTTAGGAGAGACCCAGTACTTC
CASSLAGLGETQYF
>TRBV16|NA|TRBJ2-7|NA
TGTGCCAGCAGCCTTCAGGTCAACGAGCAGTACTTC
CASSLQVNEQYF
>TRBV5-1|NA|TRBJ1-2|TRBD1
TGCGCCAGCAGCCTACAGGGGGCTCATGGCTACACCTTC
CASSLQGAHGYTF
>TRBV28|NA|TRBJ1-5|TRBD1
TGTGCCACCTACCCCGAGGGACAGGGGGACAATCAGCCCCAGCATTTT
CATYPEGQGDNQPQHF
>TRBV19|NA|TRBJ1-3|NA
TGTGCCAGTAGTATCGAGGGGGTGCTCGGAAACACCATATATTTT
CASSIEGVLGNTIYF
>TRBV6-6|once|TRBJ2-2|NA
TGTGCCAGCACGGACAAGGTCTTCAACACCGGGGAGCTGTTTTTT
CASTDKVFNTGELFF
>TRBV29-1|few|TRBJ2-3|NA
TGCAGCGTTGCCCTTGGAGGTACGAGGACAGATACGCAGTATTTT
CSVALGGTRTDTQYF
>TRBV5-5|few|TRBJ2-6|TRBD1
TGTGCCAGCAGCTTTTTCCAGGGGGCTGGGGCCAACGTCCTGACTTTC
CASSFFQGAGANVLTF
>TRBV11-3|few|TRBJ2-1|TRBD2
TGTGCCAGCAGCCAAGGGGTAGCGGGAGCGAATGAGCAGTTCTTC
CASSQGVAGANEQFF
>TRBV30|NA|TRBJ2-7|TRBD1
TGTGCCTGGAGTGTACTCGGGGACAGGAGTTACGAGCAGTACTTC
CAWSVLGDRSYEQYF
>TRBV6-4|NA|TRBJ1-2|TRBD1
TGTGCCAGCAGTGCCGGGACAGGAGGGGATGGCTACACCTTC
CASSAGTGGDGYTF
>TRBV11-2|NA|TRBJ1-1|TRBD1
TGTGCCAGCAGCCCTCAGACAGGGAGAAACACTGAAGCTTTCTTT
CASSPQTGRNTEAFF
>TRBV5-6|few|TRBJ2-2|NA
TGTGCCAGCAGCCCACAACCCCAGGTGACGAACACCGGGGAGCTGTTTTTT
CASSPQPQVTNTGELFF
>TRBV2|NA|TRBJ2-4|NA
TGTGCCAGCAGTCCCGGCGGAGGGCCGAACATTCAGTACTTC
CASSPGGGPNIQYF